What follows are 25 T cell receptor beta chains derived from one specimen sequenced in a study (dated by TCRdb to the mid-2010s). Libraries were prepared through RT-PCR. Sequencing was performed on an Illumina MiSeq. Clones were called with MiXCR by TCRdb after fastp trimmed the public reads at Q25, and only in-frame beta chains were retained. Each CDR3 protein appears once, grouped with its most common genes and DNA. The sample table shows approximately 720,000 distinct CDR3 sequences, and 12% to 15% are seen once. Together, the top ten hold about 3.9% of the sample. The sequenced sample consisted of memory CD4+ T cells from blood. The receptors were sampled from a female donor in good health, serving as a healthy control.

This sequence joins TRBV28 and TRBJ2-3; D is possibly TRBD2 (5 bases). Germline V lookup: CDR1 MDHEN, CDR2 SYDVKM. CDR3 size: 16 residues. Trimming removed 4 bases at V and 7 bases at J, with 21 bases between. CDR3 residues: CASSSLLGLTGYTQYF. The DNA for the CDR3 is TGTGCCAGCAGTTCCCTTTTAGGTCTCACGGGATATACGCAGTATTTT.

J is TRBJ1-2 and V is TRBV6-5, with 7 bases that match TRBD1. Germline V CDR1 and CDR2: MNHEY, SVGAGI. V dropped 6 bases and J dropped 0; count of bases not matched to a gene: 7. The CDR3 extends over 15 amino acids. CDR3 protein: CASRPGTVTNYGYTF. The CDR3 DNA reads TGTGCCAGCAGGCCCGGGACAGTCACTAACTATGGCTACACCTTC.

The chain carries TRBV6-5 and TRBJ2-3; D remains ambiguous. Trimming stripped 0 bases from V and 1 base from J, with 17 bases between. The CDR3 has 18 amino acids. Germline CDR1 and CDR2: MNHEY and SVGAGI. In DNA, the CDR3 is TGTGCCAGCAGTTACTCCTACTTGAAGGGTGGTGGCACAGATACGCAGTATTTT. Its protein product is CASSYSYLKGGGTDTQYF.

The gene calls are TRBV29-1 and TRBJ1-1; 8 bases fit TRBD1. J was trimmed by 6 bases and V by 4 bases; bases with no gene match: 10. This CDR3 has 14 residues. Germline V gene data show CDR1 as SQVTM and CDR2 as ANQGSEA. CDR3 bases: TGCAGCGTTGCGGGCAGGGGGCGCGTAGCTGAAGCTTTCTTT. This gives the protein CSVAGRGRVAEAFF.

V and J are TRBV5-5 and TRBJ2-5; 7 nucleotides align to TRBD1. The CDR3 covers 13 residues. Unmatched junction bases numbered 2, after V lost 3 bases and J lost 3 bases. From germline, CDR1 is SGHKS and CDR2 YYEKEE (reference sequence). CDR3 amino acids: CASSWQGEETQYF. For the CDR3, the DNA is TGTGCCAGCAGCTGGCAGGGGGAAGAGACCCAGTACTTC.

The chain recombines TRBV18 with TRBJ1-1, with D unclear. This CDR3 has 13 amino acids. Germline loops: CDR1 KGHSH, CDR2 LQKENI. V dropped 8 bases and J dropped 2 bases, with 12 bases sitting between them. The CDR3 DNA reads as TGTGCCAGCACCTCCGGCGGTAACACTGAAGCTTTCTTT. Protein product: CASTSGGNTEAFF.

This clonotype was found many times. This sequence joins TRBV29-1 and TRBJ1-6, with TRBD1 identical over 10 bases. This CDR3 contains 14 residues. CDR1 and CDR2 (germline): SQVTM, ANQGSEA. V dropped 7 bases and J dropped 5; count of bases not matched to a gene: 5. DNA for the CDR3: TGCAGCGCCAGACAGGGGGCTGATAATTCACCCCTCCACTTT. Protein product: CSARQGADNSPLHF.

V usage is TRBV6-6 and J usage is TRBJ1-1, with D possibly matching TRBD1 (6 bases). The V gene's germline CDR1 is MNHNY and CDR2 SVGAGI (reference sequence). Trimming shortened V by 7 bases and J by 6 bases, and 21 bases separated the two germline ends. This CDR3 region has 15 residues. The CDR3 protein is CASTNQRGRESEAFF. CDR3 DNA sequence: TGTGCCAGCACCAACCAGAGGGGGAGGGAGTCTGAAGCTTTCTTT.

The V call is TRBV18, the J call TRBJ2-2; 7 bases align to TRBD2. With V trimmed by 0 bases and J by 4 bases, 8 bases remained unmatched. This CDR3 has 17 residues. CDR1 KGHSH and CDR2 LQKENI come from the germline V gene. CDR3 amino acids: CASSPPLIAGATGELFF. CDR3 DNA: TGTGCCAGCTCACCACCGTTAATAGCGGGCGCCACCGGGGAGCTGTTTTTT.

J is TRBJ2-3 and V is TRBV7-2; tentative D call: TRBD2 (7 bases). V lost 3 bases to trimming and J lost 4 bases, with 14 bases between them. In germline, CDR1 is SGHTA, CDR2 FQGNSA. This CDR3 is 15 amino acids long. The CDR3 sequence: CASSLRGGGADTQYF. The CDR3, as DNA: TGTGCCAGCAGCTTGCGAGGGGGAGGGGCAGATACGCAGTATTTT.

This chain uses TRBV5-1 with TRBJ1-2; 7 bases are shared with TRBD1. This CDR3 contains 15 residues. The V segment lost 3 bases and the J segment 4 bases; nucleotides outside the gene matches: 9. Germline CDR1 is SGHRS and CDR2 is YFSETQ. The CDR3 region is CASSSSTGTGYGYTF. The CDR3 DNA sequence: TGCGCCAGCAGCTCTTCGACAGGGACTGGCTATGGCTACACCTTC.

This rearrangement joins TRBV6-2 or TRBV6-3 to TRBJ2-1, with 10 nucleotides matching TRBD1. Germline loops: CDR1 MNHEY, CDR2 SVGEGT. The CDR3 is made up of 16 amino acids. V lost 4 bases and J lost 6; bases outside the gene matches: 9. CDR3 in amino acids: CASSFRGDRGGNEQFF. CDR3 DNA: TGTGCCAGCAGTTTTCGCGGGGACAGGGGAGGCAATGAGCAGTTCTTC.

This clonotype was detected only a few times. The V gene is TRBV10-3, the J gene TRBJ2-5, with 9 bases matching TRBD2. Germline CDR1 is ENHRY and CDR2 is SYGVKD. The CDR3 contains 15 residues. The J segment lost 5 bases and the V segment lost 4 bases, leaving 8 bases of the junction unmatched. The CDR3 DNA reads TGTGCCATCAGTGGAGGCGGGGGGGCCGGGGAGACCCAGTACTTC. Protein product: CAISGGGGAGETQYF.

The chain couples TRBV6-5 to TRBJ2-5; no definite D call. This CDR3 is built from 17 residues. V lost 0 bases to trimming and J lost 7 bases, with 21 bases between them. The germline V gene has CDR1 MNHEY and CDR2 SVGAGI. DNA for the CDR3: TGTGCCAGCAGTTACTCGGACCCCCGCTCCCCTACGGCGACCCAGTACTTC. It encodes CASSYSDPRSPTATQYF.

This chain joins TRBV7-9 and TRBJ1-2, with D perhaps matching TRBD1 (5 bases). The V end lost 1 base, the J end lost 6 bases, and 15 bases lay between the germline ends. This CDR3 comprises 15 residues. Germline V lookup: CDR1 SEHNR, CDR2 FQNEAQ (reference sequence). CDR3 nucleotides: TGTGCCAGCAGCTTAGATTCGTGGGGCGCGGATGGCTACACCTTC. Encoded protein: CASSLDSWGADGYTF.

Points on this clonotype: At one end the junction does not follow the germline gene, possibly because of a read error. V and J are TRBV20-1 and TRBJ1-2, with 7 bases identical to TRBD1. Germline CDR1 is DFQATT and CDR2 is SNEGSKA (reference sequence). The CDR3 loop spans 14 amino acids. CDR3 nucleotide sequence: TGCGGTGCCCCCAGTTGGCGGAGGGGGCTTGGCTACACCTTC. It is translated as CGAPSWRRGLGYTF.

This clonotype has a count of ten or more. The chain joins TRBV6-5 to TRBJ2-5; D call uncertain. The germline gives CDR1 MNHEY, CDR2 SVGAGI. There are 11 residues in the CDR3. V shed 7 bases and J shed 3 bases, with 6 bases lying between them. CDR3 DNA sequence: TGTGCCAGCATCCAAGAAGAGACCCAGTACTTC. Translation gives CASIQEETQYF.

The chain joins TRBV27 to TRBJ1-2; no reliable D call. In germline, CDR1 is MNHEY, CDR2 SMNVEV (reference sequence). The CDR3 has 14 residues. Between the trimmed V and J ends, which lost 6 bases and 6 bases, there was a span of 17 bases. CDR3 residues: CASSPGSIRDGYTF. As DNA, the CDR3 is TGTGCCAGCAGCCCGGGCTCCATCAGAGATGGCTACACCTTC.

This clonotype has only a few counts. The genes are TRBV6-2 or TRBV6-3 and TRBJ2-2; TRBD2 might be the D (5 bases). The CDR3 length is 11 residues. Trimming cost V 8 bases and J 6 bases, with 7 bases left between them. The germline V gene has CDR1 MNHEY and CDR2 SVGEGT. The CDR3 DNA reads TGTGCCAGCCGGGATGCCGGGGAGCTGTTTTTT. Encoded protein: CASRDAGELFF.

The chain employs TRBV6-5 and TRBJ2-5; possible D gene TRBD1, 6 bases. V was pared by 8 bases and J by 4 bases, with 14 bases between. This CDR3 has 13 residues. CDR1 is MNHEY, CDR2 SVGAGI, per germline. CDR3 sequence: CASYRERGETQYF. DNA of the CDR3: TGTGCCAGCTACAGGGAACGGGGAGAGACCCAGTACTTC.

Only a few counts were recorded for this clonotype. The chain combines TRBV7-9 with TRBJ1-4; TRBD1 is a possible D gene (5 bases). V was trimmed by 2 bases and J by 8 bases, leaving 18 bases between them. Per germline, CDR1 SEHNR and CDR2 FQNEAQ (reference sequence). The length of the CDR3 is 16 residues. The CDR3 region has the DNA TGTGCCAGCAGCTTACCGGGAACCAGGGTGTCGGAAAAACTGTTTTTT. Translated, it gives CASSLPGTRVSEKLFF. Full variable domain (rest looked up from reference TRBV7-9 and TRBJ1-4): DTGVSQNPRHKITKRGQNVTFRCDPISEHNRLYWYRQTLGQGPEFLTYFQNEAQLEKSRLLSDRFSAERPKGSFSTLEIQRTEQGDSAMYLCASSLPGTRVSEKLFFGSGTQLSVL.

This clonotype was seen only a few times. This sequence joins TRBV20-1 and TRBJ2-4; D possibly corresponds to TRBD1 (6 bases). The CDR3 runs 13 residues. V was cut by 3 bases and J by 8 bases, with 14 bases left in between. Looked up from germline, CDR1 is DFQATT and CDR2 is SNEGSKA (reference sequence). This CDR3 reads CSASRDQGYIQYF. CDR3 sequence (DNA): TGCAGTGCTAGCCGTGACCAGGGGTACATTCAGTACTTC.

This clonotype turned up a few times. The chain has TRBV27 and TRBJ2-2; 8 positions match TRBD1. V trimming: 3 bases; J trimming: 6 bases; junction bases outside the gene matches: 6. CDR3 length: 15 amino acids. Germline assignment: CDR1 MNHEY and CDR2 SMNVEV (reference sequence). For the CDR3, the DNA is TGTGCCAGCAGTTTGCAGGGGGCTTTTGCCGGGGAGCTGTTTTTT. Translation gives CASSLQGAFAGELFF.

This clonotype was observed many times. The chain carries TRBV12-3 or TRBV12-4 and TRBJ2-3; D gene unclear. CDR3 length equals 14 residues. V was clipped by 3 bases and J by 2 bases, with 9 bases between them. For the CDR3, the DNA is TGTGCCAGCAGTTTCCCAGAAATCACAGATACGCAGTATTTT. It encodes CASSFPEITDTQYF.

This clonotype was counted ten times or more. The rearrangement joins TRBV4-3 to TRBJ2-5, with 12 bases aligning to TRBD1. From germline, CDR1 is LGHNA and CDR2 YSLEER. The CDR3 contains 16 residues. V lost 5 bases, J lost 5 bases, and 9 bases stayed unmatched. The CDR3 coding sequence is TGCGCCAGCAGCTACGGGACAGGGGGCGGTGGGGAGACCCAGTACTTC. Translated, it gives CASSYGTGGGGETQYF.